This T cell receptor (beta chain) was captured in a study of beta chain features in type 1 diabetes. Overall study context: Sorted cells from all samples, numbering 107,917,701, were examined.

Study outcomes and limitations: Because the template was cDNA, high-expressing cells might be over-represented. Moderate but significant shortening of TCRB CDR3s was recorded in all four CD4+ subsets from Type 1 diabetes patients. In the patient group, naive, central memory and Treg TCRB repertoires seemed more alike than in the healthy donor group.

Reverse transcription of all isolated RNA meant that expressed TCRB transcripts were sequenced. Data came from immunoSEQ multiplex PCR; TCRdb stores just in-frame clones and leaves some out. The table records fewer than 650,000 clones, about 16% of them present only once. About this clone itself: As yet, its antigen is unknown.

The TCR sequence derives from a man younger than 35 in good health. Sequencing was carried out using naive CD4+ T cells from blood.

The CDR3 nucleotides read TGCAGCGGCCGACAGGGTGGTTGGACAGATACGCAGTATTTT. It specifies CSGRQGGWTDTQYF. The chain joins TRBV29-1 to TRBJ2-3, with TRBD1 matching 7 bases. With V trimmed by 7 bases and J by 3 bases, 10 bases remained unmatched. The CDR3 extends over 14 amino acids. Per germline, CDR1 SQVTM and CDR2 ANQGSEA.